This entry is about one TCR beta chain. The antigen is unknown. The second PCR ran about 6 to 12 cycles with a sample-barcoded 5' primer and J-beta primers. The template-switch adaptor was a 5' adaptor with 12 random nucleotides. It tagged each cDNA molecule. One entry per CDR3 protein results from TCRdb running MiXCR on the 5' RACE reads. The table has 1.5 million or so distinct CDR3 sequences, about 45% seen once; the top ten hold 4%. The source of the sample is a study of blood T cells in healthy people across ages. Study results and caveats: Naive CD4+ cell counts and diversity both ran higher in long-lived than in aged donors. Older age went with lower TCR beta diversity per million T cells, in a roughly linear way.

The CDR3 sequence is 14 residues long. Germline V gene data show CDR1 as DFQATT and CDR2 as SNEGSKA (reference sequence). The clonotype comes from a woman aged 18 to 35 in good health. Sequenced: blood. The chain carries TRBV20-1 and TRBJ2-4, with 9 bases matching TRBD2. The J call is in doubt because the DNA end fits TRBJ2-5 better. This CDR3 is CSARRGLAGETQYF. The CDR3 DNA reads TGCAGTGCTAGACGGGGACTAGCTGGAGAGACCCAGTACTTC.